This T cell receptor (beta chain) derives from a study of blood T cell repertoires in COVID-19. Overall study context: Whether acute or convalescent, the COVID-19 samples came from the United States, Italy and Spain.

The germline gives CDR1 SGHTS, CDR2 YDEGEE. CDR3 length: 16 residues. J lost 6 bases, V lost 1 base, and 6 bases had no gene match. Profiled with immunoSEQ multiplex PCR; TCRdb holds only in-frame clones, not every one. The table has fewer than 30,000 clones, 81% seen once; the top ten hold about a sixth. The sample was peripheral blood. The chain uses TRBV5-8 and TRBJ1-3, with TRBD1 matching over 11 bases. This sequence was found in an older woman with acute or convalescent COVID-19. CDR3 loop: CASSLQPGQGVNTIYF. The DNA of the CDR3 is TGTGCCAGCAGCTTGCAACCGGGACAGGGGGTAAACACCATATATTTT.